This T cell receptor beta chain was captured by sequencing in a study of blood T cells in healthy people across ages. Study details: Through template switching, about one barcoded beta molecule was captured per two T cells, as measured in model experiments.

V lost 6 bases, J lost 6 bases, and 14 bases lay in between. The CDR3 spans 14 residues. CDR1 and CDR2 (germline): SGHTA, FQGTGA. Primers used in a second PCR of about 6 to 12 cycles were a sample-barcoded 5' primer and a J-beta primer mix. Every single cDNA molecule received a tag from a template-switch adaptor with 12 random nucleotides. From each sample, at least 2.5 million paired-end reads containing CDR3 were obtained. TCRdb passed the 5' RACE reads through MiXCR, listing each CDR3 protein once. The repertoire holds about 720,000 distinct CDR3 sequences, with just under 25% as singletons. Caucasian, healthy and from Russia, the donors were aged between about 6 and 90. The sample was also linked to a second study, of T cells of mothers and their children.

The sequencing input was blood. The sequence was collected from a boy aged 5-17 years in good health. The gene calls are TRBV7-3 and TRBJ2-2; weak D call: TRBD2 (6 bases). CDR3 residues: CASRRTTSSGELFF. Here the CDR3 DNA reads TGTGCCAGCAGGAGAACGACTAGTTCCGGGGAGCTGTTTTTT.